This T cell receptor beta chain emerged from a study of CD8+ T cells in alopecia areata. Background on the study: The share of scalp area affected provided the severity score for treated patients. Regarding the study as a whole: Since there was just one nonresponder, nobody can yet say how baseline CD8+ expansion ties to response. Greater clonality was observed in lesional scalp samples, especially alopecia totalis/universalis, versus normal scalp.

Extracted RNA was reverse transcribed, and the resulting cDNA served as sequencing template. Assay used: immunoSEQ multiplex PCR; TCRdb lists only in-frame clones, some missing. The repertoire holds approximately 200,000 clones, 45% to 75% seen once, with less than 4% in the top ten. V trimming: 7 bases; J trimming: 3 bases; junction bases outside the gene matches: 3. Germline V gene sequence: CDR1 SQVTM, CDR2 ANQGSEA. The CDR3 is made up of 13 amino acids. A note on this clone: The antigen remains undetermined.

Treatment here: oral pan-JAK inhibitor, 5-10 mg twice daily. The sample was CD4+ T cells sorted from blood, taken at week 4, from a patient treated with tofacitinib. This sequence was found in a human donor with alopecia areata. The chain links TRBV29-1 to TRBJ2-7; 13 bases are shared with TRBD2. The CDR3 DNA sequence: TGCAGCGCACGACTAGCGGGGGGCTACGAGCAGTACTTC. Its protein product is CSARLAGGYEQYF.